This T cell receptor beta chain was identified during a study of T cells expressing NK-cell markers (dated by TCRdb to the early 2020s). With respect to the entire study: Three sorted T-cell subsets (CD3+CD56+NKG2C+, CD3+CD56+NKG2C- and CD3+CD56-NKG2C+) from roughly 8 donors had their TCR beta-chain repertoires profiled. Among the eight sequenced donors, seven were HCMV-seropositive and one was HCMV-seronegative. The eight sequenced donors were randomly selected healthy volunteers, three men and five women. Illumina HiSeq 2000/2500, MiSeq or NextSeq was used to sequence libraries as 2 x 150 bp reads.

HCMV serostatus was determined by detecting HCMV-specific IgG in serum with a commercial ELISA kit. Peripheral blood mononuclear cells were isolated from blood by Ficoll density gradient centrifugation. TCRdb records Illumina HiSeq 2000 as the sequencer. TCR beta cDNA libraries were prepared using 5'RACE template switching, which introduced a universal primer site and unique molecular identifiers. Synthesis of cDNA was primed from the TCR beta constant segment and was followed by two consecutive PCR amplification steps. Under the source paper's analysis protocol: MIGEC was used to demultiplex reads and group reads by UMI, and MiTCR was used to assemble and quantify clonotypes. To exclude erroneous sequences, only TCR cDNA sequences supported by at least two reads were retained. Downstream repertoire analysis used the tcR package, and clonotypes were matched across fractions by CDR3 nucleotide sequence plus V segment. VDJmatch was used to annotate antigen specificity against VDJdb, with one amino acid substitution in CDR3 permitted. The reads were reprocessed in TCRdb, with one entry per CDR3 protein sequence and no accompanying DNA. For this entry, the V and J calls and clone size follow TCRdb and not the study's own pipeline. The sample has 550,000 to 600,000 distinct CDR3 sequences on record. Approximately 3.5% of the sample goes to the ten largest clones.

The CDR3 runs 13 residues from the cysteine to the phenylalanine. The record lacks a DNA sequence. As encoded in the germline V gene (reference sequence), CDR1 is DFQATT while CDR2 is SNEGSKA. Note on this clonotype: Its antigen has not been determined.

Beyond this particular receptor, the publication reports: Those dominant clonotypes were again the most abundant among CD3+CD56-NKG2C+ cells in a few donors, at about 25-65%. In 5 to 7 donors, the dominant CD3+CD56+NKG2C+ clonotypes were found to rank among the top 10 CD8+ clonotypes and to make up about 1.0-7.0% of CD8+ T cells. It remained unclear whether the expanded NKG2C-expressing T cell clones were specific for HCMV antigens.

Sequencing was performed on blood T cells: a sorted CD56 or NKG2C T cell subset, CD4+ or CD8+ T cells, or bulk PBMC T cells (not recorded which). The receptor was isolated from a man aged 18 to 30 in good health. Donor details come from another sample of the same person, matched by shared clones. The sequence is built from TRBV20-1 and TRBJ2-7; the TRBD1 assignment by TCRdb is unverifiable without DNA. CDR3 sequence: CSATPGGAYEQYF.